These 20 T cell receptor beta chains were sequenced from one sample in a study of identical twins. TCRdb recomputed calls from the 5' RACE reads with MiXCR, one row per CDR3 protein. The data show 1.5 million to 2 million distinct CDR3 sequences, less than 40% seen once. The sequenced sample was cord blood. These receptors were collected from a newborn girl in good health.

This clonotype came up once. Compared with germline, one end of the junction differs, possibly owing to a read error. This chain connects TRBV20-1 to TRBJ2-7; 7 nucleotides line up with TRBD1. The CDR3 loop spans 13 amino acids. The germline V gene encodes CDR1 DFQATT and CDR2 SNEGSKA (reference sequence). The CDR3 spells CSAREETGSEEYF. DNA for the CDR3: TGCAGTGCTAGAGAGGAGACAGGGAGCGAGGAGTACTTC.

This rearrangement joins TRBV3-1 to TRBJ1-4; 9 bases match TRBD1. In germline, CDR1 is LGHDT, CDR2 YNNKEL (reference sequence). The V and J ends lost 4 bases and 4 bases, in that order; junction bases with no gene match: 7. This CDR3 region has 16 residues. The DNA for the CDR3 is TGTGCCAGCAGCCGGGGACAGGGACGGAATAATGAAAAACTGTTTTTT. The encoded protein is CASSRGQGRNNEKLFF.

This clonotype was seen a few times. This chain joins TRBV11-2 and TRBJ1-2; D may be TRBD1 (5 bases). The V gene lost 5 bases and the J gene lost 0 bases, with 19 bases spanning the gap. CDR1 and CDR2 from the germline V gene are SGHAT and FQNNGV. CDR3 length: 17 residues. CDR3 residues: CASSPNPGSFPNYGYTF. For the CDR3, the DNA is TGTGCCAGCAGCCCCAACCCAGGGTCGTTCCCTAACTATGGCTACACCTTC. The variable domain in full, completed from reference TRBV11-2 and TRBJ1-2, reads EAGVAQSPRYKIIEKRQSVAFWCNPISGHATLYWYQQILGQGPKLLIQFQNNGVVDDSQLPKDRFSAERLKGVDSTLKIQPAKLEDSAVYLCASSPNPGSFPNYGYTFGSGTRLTVV.

This clonotype has just a few counts. This rearrangement joins TRBV12-3 or TRBV12-4 to TRBJ1-2; D call uncertain. This CDR3 is 13 amino acids long. Trimming stripped 2 bases from V and 4 bases from J, with 8 bases between. CDR3 DNA: TGTGCCAGCAGTTTAATTGTCGGCTATGGCTACACCTTC. Its translation: CASSLIVGYGYTF.

This clonotype has only a few counts. This chain joins TRBV27 and TRBJ1-1; D is undetermined. The CDR3 spans 13 residues. Looked up from germline, CDR1 is MNHEY and CDR2 is SMNVEV (reference sequence). Trimming left V 8 bases short and J 1 base short, with 11 bases between. The CDR3 loop is CASPFRRNTEAFF. The CDR3 nucleotides are TGTGCCAGCCCTTTTAGGCGGAACACTGAAGCTTTCTTT.

As DNA, the CDR3 is TGTGCCACCAGCAGAGATGCTAGCGGGAGAGAGACCCAGTACTTC. It translates to CATSRDASGRETQYF. The rearrangement joins TRBV15 to TRBJ2-5, with 10 bases identical to TRBD2. With V trimmed by 0 bases and J by 4 bases, 2 bases remained unmatched. The CDR3 spans 15 residues. CDR1 and CDR2 (germline): LNHNV, YYDKDF (reference sequence).

This clonotype was seen a few times. The CDR3 loop reads CASSASGGANEQFF. The CDR3 DNA reads as TGTGCCAGCAGCGCTAGCGGGGGGGCCAATGAGCAGTTCTTC. V usage is TRBV25-1 and J usage is TRBJ2-1, with 12 bases fitting TRBD2. Germline-derived CDR1 and CDR2 are MGHDK and SYGVNS. The CDR3 has 14 residues. Unmatched junction bases numbered 3, after V lost 6 bases and J lost 6 bases.

A few counts support this clonotype. This chain joins TRBV6-5 and TRBJ2-6, with unresolved D. Germline V gives CDR1 MNHEY, CDR2 SVGAGI. This CDR3 spans 14 amino acids. V lost 6 bases to trimming and J lost 0 bases, with 6 bases between them. CDR3 sequence reads: CASRGGSGANVLTF. The CDR3 coding sequence is TGTGCCAGCAGAGGTGGCTCTGGGGCCAACGTCCTGACTTTC.

Only a few counts were recorded for this clonotype. The V call is TRBV18, the J call TRBJ2-1; D not certain. The length of the CDR3 is 13 residues. The V end lost 1 base, the J end lost 6 bases, and 7 bases lay between the germline ends. CDR1 and CDR2 (germline): KGHSH, LQKENI. The CDR3 sequence: CASSPRRTNEQFF. In DNA, the CDR3 is TGTGCCAGCTCACCACGACGGACCAATGAGCAGTTCTTC.

The sample holds many counts of this clonotype. The chain combines TRBV28 with TRBJ2-7; 8 bases are shared with TRBD1. The junction had 4 bases not matched to a gene; V was cut back by 3 bases and J by 9 bases. From germline, CDR1 is MDHEN and CDR2 SYDVKM. This CDR3 comprises 12 residues. The CDR3 DNA is TGTGCCAGCAGTTTCGGACAGGGTAGGCAGTACTTC. This gives the protein CASSFGQGRQYF. The variable domain in full, with the rest retrieved from reference TRBV28 and TRBJ2-7, is DVKVTQSSRYLVKRTGEKVFLECVQDMDHENMFWYRQDPGLGLRLIYFSYDVKMKEKGDIPEGYSVSREKKERFSLILESASTNQTSMYLCASSFGQGRQYFGPGTRLTVT.

The V and J genes are TRBV14 and TRBJ2-7, with TRBD1 matching over 8 bases. Germline values: CDR1 SGHDN, CDR2 FVKESK. Trimming took 4 bases from V and 1 from J; bases not matched to a gene: 6. CDR3 length: 15 amino acids. Here the CDR3 reads CASSRFRDRSYEQYF. CDR3 DNA sequence: TGTGCCAGCAGCCGCTTTCGGGACAGGTCCTACGAGCAGTACTTC.

This clonotype has more than one count but fewer than ten. The chain joins TRBV4-1 to TRBJ2-1; TRBD2 matches 8 bases. Germline CDR1 reads MGHRA; CDR2 reads YSYEKL. CDR3 length: 15 residues. V was clipped by 4 bases and J by 2 bases; unmatched bases: 4. CDR3 residues: CASSRLGLAYNEQFF. CDR3 DNA sequence: TGCGCCAGCAGCCGACTGGGACTAGCCTACAATGAGCAGTTCTTC.

This clonotype turned up a few times. The chain recombines TRBV12-3 or TRBV12-4 with TRBJ2-7, with D unresolved. CDR3 length: 13 amino acids. V was cut by 3 bases and J by 3 bases, with 9 bases left in between. This CDR3 reads CASSLSKIYEQYF. The CDR3 DNA sequence: TGTGCCAGCAGTTTGTCTAAGATCTACGAGCAGTACTTC.

The V call is TRBV30, the J call TRBJ2-3, with 11 bases identical to TRBD2. The J segment lost 8 bases and the V segment lost 0 bases, leaving 25 bases of the junction unmatched. This CDR3 is built from 21 residues. From germline, CDR1 is GTSNPN and CDR2 SVGIG (reference sequence). The CDR3 loop is CAWSVQGAILAGGHYLGTQYF. The CDR3 DNA sequence: TGTGCCTGGAGTGTACAAGGAGCGATCCTAGCGGGGGGCCACTATTTGGGTACGCAGTATTTT. The full variable domain, in which reference TRBV30 and TRBJ2-3 provide the parts outside the CDR3, is SQTIHQWPATLVQPVGSPLSLECTVEGTSNPNLYWYRQAAGRGLQLLFYSVGIGQISSEVPQNLSASRPQDRQFILSSKKLLLSDSGFYLCAWSVQGAILAGGHYLGTQYFGPGTRLTVL.

This chain uses TRBV3-1 with TRBJ2-1; D is perhaps TRBD2 (5 bases). This CDR3 spans 16 amino acids. Germline CDR1 is LGHDT and CDR2 is YNNKEL (reference sequence). The V gene lost 6 bases and the J gene lost 0 bases, with 15 bases spanning the gap. For the CDR3, the DNA is TGTGCCAGCAGTCTGGACTTCTCTAGCTCCTACAATGAGCAGTTCTTC. Amino acids: CASSLDFSSSYNEQFF.

V and J are TRBV6-6 and TRBJ2-3; TRBD1 is a possible D gene (5 bases). Germline V lookup: CDR1 MNHNY, CDR2 SVGAGI (reference sequence). V was shortened by 2 bases and J by 6 bases, with 9 bases between the two germline ends. The CDR3 loop spans 13 amino acids. CDR3 in amino acids: CASSYGARDTQYF. CDR3 coding DNA: TGTGCCAGCAGTTACGGGGCACGGGATACGCAGTATTTT.

This clonotype was picked up a small number of times. The chain has TRBV3-1 and TRBJ1-2; no definite D call. Germline CDR1 LGHDT, CDR2 YNNKEL (reference sequence). CDR3 length: 13 amino acids. Trimming took off 5 bases at V and 5 bases at J, with 12 bases between the two ends. CDR3 amino acids: CASSVNGPYGYTF. CDR3 DNA: TGTGCCAGCAGCGTTAACGGACCTTATGGCTACACCTTC.

This clonotype showed up many times. J is TRBJ1-2 and V is TRBV7-9; D remains ambiguous. CDR1 is SEHNR and CDR2 is FQNEAQ in the germline V gene (reference sequence). V lost 2 bases, J lost 6 bases, and 7 bases lay in between. This CDR3 has 12 amino acids. The CDR3 loop reads CASSLKENGYTF. CDR3 in DNA: TGTGCCAGCAGCTTAAAAGAAAATGGCTACACCTTC.

This clonotype has more than one count but fewer than ten. As DNA, the CDR3 is TGTGCCAGCAGCCGAGGACATACCACTAGCACAGATACGCAGTATTTT. Its protein product is CASSRGHTTSTDTQYF. This chain uses TRBV11-2 with TRBJ2-3; weak D call: TRBD1 (5 bases). The V gene's germline CDR1 is SGHAT and CDR2 FQNNGV. The CDR3 length is 16 residues. Deletions cut 5 bases from V and 0 bases from J, with 15 bases between. Filled out from reference TRBV11-2 and TRBJ2-3, the complete variable domain reads EAGVAQSPRYKIIEKRQSVAFWCNPISGHATLYWYQQILGQGPKLLIQFQNNGVVDDSQLPKDRFSAERLKGVDSTLKIQPAKLEDSAVYLCASSRGHTTSTDTQYFGPGTRLTVL.

This clonotype was seen a handful of times. The chain has TRBV4-2 and TRBJ2-4; D is uncertain. Near its end, the DNA agrees better with TRBJ2-7, so the J call may be wrong. The CDR3 spans 14 residues. CDR1 and CDR2 (germline): LGHNA, YNFKEQ. CDR3 in amino acids: CASSQDTTAYEQYF. The DNA of the CDR3 is TGTGCCAGCAGCCAAGATACGACTGCCTACGAGCAGTACTTC.